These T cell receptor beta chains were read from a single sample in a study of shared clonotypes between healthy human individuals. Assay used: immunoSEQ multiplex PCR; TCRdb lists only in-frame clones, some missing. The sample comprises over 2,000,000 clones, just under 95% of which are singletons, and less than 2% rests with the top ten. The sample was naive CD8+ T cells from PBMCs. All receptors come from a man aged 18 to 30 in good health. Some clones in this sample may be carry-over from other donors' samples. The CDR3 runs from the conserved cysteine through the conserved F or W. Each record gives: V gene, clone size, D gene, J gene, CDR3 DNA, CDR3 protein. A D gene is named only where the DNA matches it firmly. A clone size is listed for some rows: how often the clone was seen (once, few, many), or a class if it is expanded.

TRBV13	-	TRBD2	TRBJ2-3	TGTGCCAGCAGTCCACGGACTAGCGGGAGTAGGGATACGCAGTATTTT	CASSPRTSGSRDTQYF
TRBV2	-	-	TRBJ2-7	TGTGCCAGCAGTGAATGGCAGGCGGGAACCTACGAGCAGTACTTC	CASSEWQAGTYEQYF
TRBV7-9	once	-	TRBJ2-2	TGTGCCAGCTTTAACAGGGACACCGGGGAGCTGTTTTTT	CASFNRDTGELFF
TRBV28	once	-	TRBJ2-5	TGTGCCAGCAGCCTACTACTTTCAAGGGCGAAGACCCAGTACTTC	CASSLLLSRAKTQYF
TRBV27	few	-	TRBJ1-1	TGTGCCAGCAGGACAGGAGGAATTAACACTGAAGCTTTCTTT	CASRTGGINTEAFF
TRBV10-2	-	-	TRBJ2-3	TGCGCCAGCAGTGCCGGGATCCAACCTAGCACAGATACGCAGTATTTT	CASSAGIQPSTDTQYF
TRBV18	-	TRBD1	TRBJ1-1	TGTGCCAGCTCACCAAGCAGGACAGGGGGGACTGAAGCTTTCTTT	CASSPSRTGGTEAFF
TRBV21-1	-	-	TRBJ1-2	TGTGCCAGCAGCAAAAAGATGACCCGGTCCGACAGGGGACGGTACACCTTC	CASSKKMTRSDRGRYTF
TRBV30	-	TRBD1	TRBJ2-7	TGTGCCTGGAGTTTAGGGACAGGCTACGAGCAGTACTTC	CAWSLGTGYEQYF
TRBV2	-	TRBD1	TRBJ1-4	TGTGCCAGCTGGGAGGGGGCAGCTAATGAAAAACTGTTTTTT	CASWEGAANEKLFF
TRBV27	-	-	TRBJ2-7	TGTGCCAGCAGTTTAGGATCGGGGGCCCCCTCTTACGAGCAGTACTTC	CASSLGSGAPSYEQYF
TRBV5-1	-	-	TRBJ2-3	TGCGCCAGCAGCGACGGGACGGGTGGCGCTCCCTTAGCAGATACGCAGTATTTT	CASSDGTGGAPLADTQYF
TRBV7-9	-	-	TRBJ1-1	TGTGCCAGCCTCTGGAGCGAAGGGACTGAAGCTTTCTTT	CASLWSEGTEAFF
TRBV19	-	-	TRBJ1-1	TGTGCCAGCTTACAGGGTCCCCAAGCTTTCTTT	CASLQGPQAFF
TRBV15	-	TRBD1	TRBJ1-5	TGTGCCACCAGCAGGGAAGGACAGGTCAGCAATCAGCCCCAGCATTTT	CATSREGQVSNQPQHF
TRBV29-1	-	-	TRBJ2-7	TGCAGCGTTGACTTAGGTCAGGGCTACGAGCAGTACTTC	CSVDLGQGYEQYF
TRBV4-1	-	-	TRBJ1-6	TGCGCCAGCAGCCAAGTCCTCGGCAATTCACCCCTCCACTTT	CASSQVLGNSPLHF
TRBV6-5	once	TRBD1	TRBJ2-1	TGTGCCAGCAGGGGAGAGGCAGGGGGCTACAATGAGCAGTTCTTC	CASRGEAGGYNEQFF
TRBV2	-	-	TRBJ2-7	TGTGCCAGCAGTGTAGGAAGCTCCTCCTACGAGCAGTACTTC	CASSVGSSSYEQYF
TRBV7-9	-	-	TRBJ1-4	TGTGCCAGCAGCTTAGAGGGCAGACTTAATGAAAAACTGTTTTTT	CASSLEGRLNEKLFF
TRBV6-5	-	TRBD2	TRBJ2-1	TGTGCCAGCCAAGCGGGAGGCTACAATGAGCAGTTCTTC	CASQAGGYNEQFF
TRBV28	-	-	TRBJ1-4	TGTGCCAGCAGTTTCCGAGGGTGGGGTGAAAAACTGTTTTTT	CASSFRGWGEKLFF
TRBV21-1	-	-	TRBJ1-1	TGTGCCAGCAGCAATTTCCCGGGACAGAGGGGGACTGAAGCTTTCTTT	CASSNFPGQRGTEAFF
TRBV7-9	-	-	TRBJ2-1	TGTGCCAGCAGCTTATCTGGCCTCCCGGGGAATGAGCAGTTCTTC	CASSLSGLPGNEQFF
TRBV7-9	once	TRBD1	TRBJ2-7	TGTGCCAGCAGCTTCATCGACAGGGTTCTAACGAACGAGCAGTACTTC	CASSFIDRVLTNEQYF
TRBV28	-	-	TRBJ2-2	TGTGCCAGCAGTTTATTACAAACCGGGGAGCTGTTTTTT	CASSLLQTGELFF
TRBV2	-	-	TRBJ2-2	TGTGCCAGCAGTTGGGGGGAGCACACCGGGGAGCTGTTTTTT	CASSWGEHTGELFF
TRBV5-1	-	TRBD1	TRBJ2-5	TGCGCCAGCAGGGCTACAGGGGGAGGAGAGACCCAGTACTTC	CASRATGGGETQYF
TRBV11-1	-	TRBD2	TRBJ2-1	TGTGCCAGTCTTAGCGGGAACCCCTCGGGGGAGCAGTTCTTC	CASLSGNPSGEQFF
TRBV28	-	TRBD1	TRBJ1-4	TGTGCCAGCAGCCCTGACAGGGAGGGTGAAAAACTGTTTTTT	CASSPDREGEKLFF
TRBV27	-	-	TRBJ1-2	TGTGCCAGCAGACTCAGGGCTTCTAACTATGGCTACACCTTC	CASRLRASNYGYTF
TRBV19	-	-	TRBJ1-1	TGTGCCAGTAGTATAGACATGAAAGGGAACACTGAAGCTTTCTTT	CASSIDMKGNTEAFF
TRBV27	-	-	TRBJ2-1	TGTGCCAGCACCCCGGAGTTCTCCTACAATGAGCAGTTCTTC	CASTPEFSYNEQFF
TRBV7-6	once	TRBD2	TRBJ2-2	TGTGCCAGCAGCTTAGTCGCTAGCGGGCGAACGAACACCGGGGAGCTGTTTTTT	CASSLVASGRTNTGELFF
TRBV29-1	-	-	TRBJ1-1	TGCAGTGTAAGAGCGAACACTGAAGCTTTCTTT	CSVRANTEAFF
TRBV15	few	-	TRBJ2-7	TGTGCCACCAGCACCAGACAGGCCCCCTACGAGCAGTACTTC	CATSTRQAPYEQYF
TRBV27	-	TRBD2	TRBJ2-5	TGTGCCAGCAGTTTAAGGGGACTAGCGGGAGTGAGGCAAGAGACCCAGTACTTC	CASSLRGLAGVRQETQYF
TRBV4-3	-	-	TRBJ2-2	TGCGCCAGCAGCCAAGATGACGGGGGTTGGACCGGGGAGCTGTTTTTT	CASSQDDGGWTGELFF
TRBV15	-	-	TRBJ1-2	TGTGCCACCAGCAGAGATCGCGGGGGAAGCTACACCTTC	CATSRDRGGSYTF
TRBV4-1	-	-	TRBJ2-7	TGCGCCAGCAGCCAAACCATCGGGGGGCGAGGAGAGCAGTACTTC	CASSQTIGGRGEQYF
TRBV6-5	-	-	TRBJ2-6	TGTGCCAGCACAAAATCCTCTGGGGCCAACGTCCTGACTTTC	CASTKSSGANVLTF
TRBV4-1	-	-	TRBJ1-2	TGCGCCAGCAGCCAAGCCCCTTCGGGCCTCTATGGGGATGGCTACACCTTC	CASSQAPSGLYGDGYTF
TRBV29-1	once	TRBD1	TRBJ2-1	TGCAGCGTTGGACAGGGGCACTCCTACAATGAGCAGTTCTTC	CSVGQGHSYNEQFF
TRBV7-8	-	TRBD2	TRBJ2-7	TGTGCCAGCAGCTACCTCACTAGCGGGAGTGTCTACGAGCAGTACTTC	CASSYLTSGSVYEQYF
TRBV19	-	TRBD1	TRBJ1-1	TGTGCCAGTAGTATTACAGGGGGCTACACTGAAGCTTTCTTT	CASSITGGYTEAFF
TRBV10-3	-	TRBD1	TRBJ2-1	TGTGCCATCAGGACAGGGGAAAATGAGCAGTTCTTC	CAIRTGENEQFF
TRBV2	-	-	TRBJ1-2	TGTGCAGTGACTGAGGGCAGGGAAGGCATCTATGGCTACACCTTC	CAVTEGREGIYGYTF
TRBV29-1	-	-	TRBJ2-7	TGCAGCGTTGAAAGGGACGGCTCCTACGAGCAGTACTTC	CSVERDGSYEQYF
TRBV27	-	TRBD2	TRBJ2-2	TGTGCCAGCAGCCGAGATCCACTAGCGGAAAACACCGGGGAGCTGTTTTTT	CASSRDPLAENTGELFF
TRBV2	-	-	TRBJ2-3	TGTGCCAGCAGGGATGGGACTCTCGCAGATACGCAGTATTTT	CASRDGTLADTQYF
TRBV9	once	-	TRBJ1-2	TGTGCCAGCAGCCCGGAGACGGCGCGCCATGGCTACACCTTC	CASSPETARHGYTF
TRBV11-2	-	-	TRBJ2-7	TGTGCCAGCAGCTTAGGGGTCGAGCAGTACTTC	CASSLGVEQYF
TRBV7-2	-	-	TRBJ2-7	TGTGCCAGCAGCCCGAGGACTCGACACAGCTCCTACGAGCAGTACTTC	CASSPRTRHSSYEQYF
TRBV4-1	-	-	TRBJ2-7	TGCGCCAGCAGCCAATTCCCCTCCGGGACGAGCTACGAGCAGTACTTC	CASSQFPSGTSYEQYF
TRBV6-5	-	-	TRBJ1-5	TGTGCCAGCAATCGCCGGACACCGTCGAATCAGCCCCAGCATTTT	CASNRRTPSNQPQHF
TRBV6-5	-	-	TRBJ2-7	TGTGCCAGCAGCCTCCGGGGCGGCTACGAGCAGTACTTC	CASSLRGGYEQYF
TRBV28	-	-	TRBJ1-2	TGTGCCAGCAGTCCGGACGGGCTCCGAGGCGGCTACACCTTC	CASSPDGLRGGYTF